A single sample is the source of the 5 T cell receptor beta chains below, sequenced in a study of blood T cell repertoires in COVID-19. Data came from immunoSEQ multiplex PCR; TCRdb stores just in-frame clones and leaves some out. The data contain 250,000 to 350,000 clones, about nine tenths of them singletons. Sequenced sample: PBMCs or T cells enriched from blood (not recorded which). These receptors were taken from a woman aged 18-29 years who had recovered from COVID-19.

The genes are TRBV27 and TRBJ1-2; a weak D match, TRBD1 (5 bases). CDR3 size: 11 residues. V dropped 8 bases and J dropped 8 bases, with 12 bases sitting between them. Germline values: CDR1 MNHEY, CDR2 SMNVEV (reference sequence). The CDR3 DNA reads as TGTGCCAGCTTAGGGGTGGGGGGCTACACCTTC. It is translated as CASLGVGGYTF.

This rearrangement joins TRBV30 to TRBJ1-4, with a weak D call TRBD1 (6 bases). Germline CDR1 reads GTSNPN; CDR2 reads SVGIG (reference sequence). The V end lost 2 bases, the J end lost 6 bases, and 13 bases lay between the germline ends. This CDR3 comprises 14 residues. The CDR3 sequence is CAWSITGGDEKLFF. DNA for the CDR3: TGTGCCTGGAGTATAACTGGGGGCGATGAAAAACTGTTTTTT.

The V and J genes are TRBV19 and TRBJ2-2; 8 nucleotides agree with TRBD1. CDR3 length: 17 amino acids. V was clipped by 5 bases and J by 4 bases; unmatched bases: 12. Per the germline V gene, CDR1 is LNHDA and CDR2 is SQIVND (reference sequence). CDR3 region: CASSDPRGRGATGELFF. DNA of the CDR3: TGTGCCAGTAGTGATCCCAGGGGGCGCGGGGCCACCGGGGAGCTGTTTTTT. The full variable domain, with the rest looked up from reference TRBV19 and TRBJ2-2, is DGGITQSPKYLFRKEGQNVTLSCEQNLNHDAMYWYRQDPGQGLRLIYYSQIVNDFQKGDIAEGYSVSREKKESFPLTVTSAQKNPTAFYLCASSDPRGRGATGELFFGEGSRLTVL.

V usage is TRBV10-1 and J usage is TRBJ2-7; TRBD2 aligns across 9 bases. The CDR3 has 15 residues. V lost 0 bases and J lost 7; bases outside the gene matches: 7. Germline V gives CDR1 WNHNN, CDR2 SYGVQD (reference sequence). The CDR3 spells CASSESAGGSGEQYF. CDR3 DNA sequence: TGCGCCAGCAGTGAGTCGGCGGGGGGGTCTGGGGAGCAGTACTTC.

The chain uses TRBV11-2 and TRBJ2-1, with D possibly TRBD2 on 5 matching bases. From germline, CDR1 is SGHAT and CDR2 FQNNGV. The V end lost 1 base, the J end lost 6 bases, and 13 bases lay between the germline ends. There are 15 residues in the CDR3. The CDR3 here is CASSLVPGIRNEQFF. DNA for the CDR3: TGTGCCAGCAGCTTAGTTCCCGGGATCCGCAATGAGCAGTTCTTC. Full variable domain (outside the CDR3, taken from reference TRBV11-2 and TRBJ2-1): EAGVAQSPRYKIIEKRQSVAFWCNPISGHATLYWYQQILGQGPKLLIQFQNNGVVDDSQLPKDRFSAERLKGVDSTLKIQPAKLEDSAVYLCASSLVPGIRNEQFFGPGTRLTVL.